This T cell receptor (beta chain) appears in the sequencing data of a study of PD-1 and CTLA-4 blockade in melanoma. With 4 bases clipped from V and 2 bases from J, the junction kept 4 bases outside the gene matches. The CDR3 loop spans 15 amino acids. Looked up from germline, CDR1 is SGHKS and CDR2 is YYEKEE (reference sequence). Sequencing used immunoSEQ multiplex PCR; TCRdb keeps in-frame clones, though not all of them. Altogether 9,000 to 13,000 clones are present, roughly 82% being singletons, with the ten largest covering about 32%. The chain couples TRBV5-5 to TRBJ1-2; the match to TRBD1 covers 11 bases. Sequenced material: CD8+ T cells from peripheral blood, taken from a patient given anti-PD-1 treatment. The clonotype originates from a human donor with melanoma. CDR3 amino acids: CASSIGQGANYGYTF. CDR3 nucleotides: TGTGCCAGCAGCATAGGACAGGGGGCCAACTATGGCTACACCTTC.